This entry lists 14 T cell receptor beta chains sequenced from one sample in a study of T cell repertoires in ileal Crohn's disease. TCRdb's table, derived via immunoSEQ multiplex PCR, lists solely in-frame clones and lacks some. The data contain about 14,000 clones, 84% of them singletons. Specimen: ileal tissue. The receptors originated from an adult with Crohn's disease.

The chain has TRBV27 and TRBJ1-1; 9 bases align to TRBD1. CDR3 size: 16 residues. V trimming: 1 base; J trimming: 5 bases; junction bases outside the gene matches: 8. Germline V gene data show CDR1 as MNHEY and CDR2 as SMNVEV (reference sequence). The CDR3 here is CASSLLQTGGGTEAFF. Written as DNA, the CDR3 is TGTGCCAGCAGTTTATTGCAGACAGGGGGAGGTACTGAAGCTTTCTTT.

The V gene is TRBV4-2, the J gene TRBJ2-2; 9 positions match TRBD1. This CDR3 is built from 17 residues. With 1 base clipped from V and 7 bases from J, the junction kept 10 bases outside the gene matches. CDR1 and CDR2 from the germline V gene are LGHNA and YNFKEQ. The chain's CDR3 is CASSQGPFGTGIGELFF. CDR3 sequence (DNA): TGTGCCAGCAGCCAAGGACCTTTCGGGACAGGGATCGGGGAGCTGTTTTTT.

This clone was seen only a few times. The chain uses TRBV21-1 and TRBJ2-7; TRBD2 is taken as the D call from the table, unchecked against the DNA. TRBV21-1 is flagged as a pseudogene. This CDR3 is 16 amino acids long. In DNA, the CDR3 is TGTGCCAGCAGCAGACAGACTAGCGGGGACTCCTACGAGCAGTACTTC. Translated: CASSRQTSGDSYEQYF.

The chain combines TRBV5-1 with TRBJ2-7; D possibly corresponds to TRBD2 (5 bases). There are 13 residues in the CDR3. The germline V and J ends were trimmed by 0 bases and 3 bases, with 7 bases remaining between them. CDR1 SGHRS and CDR2 YFSETQ come from the germline V gene. The CDR3 region has the DNA TGCGCCAGCAGCTTGGCCGGGAACTACGAGCAGTACTTC. The encoded protein is CASSLAGNYEQYF.

CDR3 sequence (DNA): TGTGCCAGTAGTATTTTAAGCGGGACTAGCACAGATACGCAGTATTTT. Its translation: CASSILSGTSTDTQYF. V is TRBV19 and J is TRBJ2-3; 7 bases map to TRBD2. The CDR3 runs 16 residues. Germline V gene sequence: CDR1 LNHDA, CDR2 SQIVND (reference sequence). Trimming removed 3 bases from V and 0 bases from J; junction bases left unmatched: 6.

The chain links TRBV6-6 to TRBJ1-6, with unresolved D. Germline assignment: CDR1 MNHNY and CDR2 SVGAGI (reference sequence). V dropped 6 bases and J dropped 7 bases, with 19 bases sitting between them. The length of the CDR3 is 16 residues. CDR3 bases: TGTGCCAGCAGAACGTCGGGGTCGATCCGCAATTCACCCCTCCACTTT. It translates to CASRTSGSIRNSPLHF.

This chain connects TRBV5-1 to TRBJ2-7, with D possibly being TRBD2 (5 bases). CDR3 length: 13 amino acids. Trimming cost V 7 bases and J 0 bases, with 11 bases left between them. Germline CDR1 SGHRS, CDR2 YFSETQ. CDR3 sequence: CASGRGSSYEQYF. DNA for the CDR3: TGCGCCAGCGGTCGGGGTAGCTCCTACGAGCAGTACTTC.

The chain employs TRBV28 and TRBJ1-5, with a weak D call TRBD1 (5 bases). The CDR3 runs to 16 residues. V lost 7 bases to trimming and J lost 7 bases, with 23 bases between them. Germline lookup yields CDR1 MDHEN and CDR2 SYDVKM. The CDR3 DNA is TGTGCCAGCACACGAGACCGGGGGACCATACCACAGCCCCAGCATTTT. Amino acid sequence: CASTRDRGTIPQPQHF. Looking up the rest from reference TRBV28 and TRBJ1-5 gives the full variable domain: DVKVTQSSRYLVKRTGEKVFLECVQDMDHENMFWYRQDPGLGLRLIYFSYDVKMKEKGDIPEGYSVSREKKERFSLILESASTNQTSMYLCASTRDRGTIPQPQHFGDGTRLSIL.

The rearrangement links TRBV18 to TRBJ1-5, with a possible D match to TRBD1 (5 bases). The germline V gene encodes CDR1 KGHSH and CDR2 LQKENI. Trimming shortened V by 1 base and J by 9 bases, and 10 bases separated the two germline ends. The CDR3 totals 13 residues. DNA for the CDR3: TGTGCCAGCTCACCACGGGAGGGGCCGCCCCAGCATTTT. Amino acid sequence: CASSPREGPPQHF. Based on the CDR3 plus reference TRBV18 and TRBJ1-5, the full variable domain is NAGVMQNPRHLVRRRGQEARLRCSPMKGHSHVYWYRQLPEEGLKFMVYLQKENIIDESGMPKERFSAEFPKEGPSILRIQQVVRGDSAAYFCASSPREGPPQHFGDGTRLSIL.

V gene TRBV5-4 combines with J gene TRBJ1-4, with D possibly matching TRBD1 (5 bases). The CDR3 is 15 amino acids. Trimming stripped 10 bases from V and 8 bases from J, with 24 bases between. From germline, CDR1 is SGHNT and CDR2 YYREEE (reference sequence). CDR3 protein: CASRRGGPTGEKLFF. DNA for the CDR3: TGTGCCTCCAGACGGGGGGGTCCAACTGGGGAAAAACTGTTTTTT.

This clone was observed once. The gene calls are TRBV2 and TRBJ1-1; TRBD1 is a possible D gene (6 bases). V was trimmed by 6 bases and J by 9 bases, leaving 17 bases between them. This CDR3 comprises 13 residues. Germline CDR1 is SNHLY and CDR2 is FYNNEI. The chain's CDR3 is CASSLGRGDQAFF. CDR3 sequence (DNA): TGTGCCAGCAGCCTTGGGAGGGGGGATCAAGCTTTCTTT.

This sequence joins TRBV19 and TRBJ1-1; weak D call: TRBD1 (6 bases). The CDR3 has 14 amino acids. V shed 5 bases and J shed 5 bases, with 15 bases lying between them. Germline assignment: CDR1 LNHDA and CDR2 SQIVND (reference sequence). The CDR3 coding sequence is TGTGCCAGTAGTTCAGCAGGGGTGAGGACTGAAGCTTTCTTT. Translated: CASSSAGVRTEAFF.

This chain links TRBV5-1 with TRBJ2-1; TRBD1 matches 11 bases. The CDR3 has 15 residues. Germline V gene data show CDR1 as SGHRS and CDR2 as YFSETQ. J lost 8 bases, V lost 4 bases, and 8 bases had no gene match. Written as DNA, the CDR3 is TGCGCCAGCAGCCTAGGGACAGGGGGTGCAGATGAGCAGTTCTTC. It specifies CASSLGTGGADEQFF. Full variable domain (remainder filled in from reference TRBV5-1 and TRBJ2-1): KAGVTQTPRYLIKTRGQQVTLSCSPISGHRSVSWYQQTPGQGLQFLFEYFSETQRNKGNFPGRFSGRQFSNSRSEMNVSTLELGDSALYLCASSLGTGGADEQFFGPGTRLTVL.

This chain links TRBV6-6 with TRBJ2-5; 7 bases map to TRBD1. CDR1 is MNHNY, CDR2 SVGAGI, per germline (reference sequence). V lost 0 bases to trimming and J lost 2 bases; unmatched junction nucleotides: 3. This CDR3 is built from 15 residues. The CDR3 is CASSYSNRGQETQYF. Here the CDR3 DNA reads TGTGCCAGCAGTTACTCGAACAGGGGTCAAGAGACCCAGTACTTC.